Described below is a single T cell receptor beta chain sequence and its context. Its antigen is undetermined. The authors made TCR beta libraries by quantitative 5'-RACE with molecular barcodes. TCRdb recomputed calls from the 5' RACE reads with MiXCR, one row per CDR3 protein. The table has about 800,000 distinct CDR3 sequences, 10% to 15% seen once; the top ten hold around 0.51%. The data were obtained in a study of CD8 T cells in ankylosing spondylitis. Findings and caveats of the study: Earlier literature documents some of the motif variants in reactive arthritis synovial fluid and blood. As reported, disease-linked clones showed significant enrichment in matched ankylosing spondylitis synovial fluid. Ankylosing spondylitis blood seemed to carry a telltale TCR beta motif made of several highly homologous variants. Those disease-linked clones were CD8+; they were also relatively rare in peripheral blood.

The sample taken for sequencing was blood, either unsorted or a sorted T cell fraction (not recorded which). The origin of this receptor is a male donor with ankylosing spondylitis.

As DNA, the CDR3 is TGCGCCAGCAGCTTGCCGAAGTTAAGCTCTGGGGCCAACGTCCTGACTTTC. Translation gives CASSLPKLSSGANVLTF. J is TRBJ2-6 and V is TRBV5-1, with D unresolved. This CDR3 comprises 17 residues. Looked up from germline, CDR1 is SGHRS and CDR2 is YFSETQ. V lost 1 base, J lost 0 bases, and 11 bases lay in between. Using reference TRBV5-1 and TRBJ2-6 for the parts outside the CDR3, the full variable domain is KAGVTQTPRYLIKTRGQQVTLSCSPISGHRSVSWYQQTPGQGLQFLFEYFSETQRNKGNFPGRFSGRQFSNSRSEMNVSTLELGDSALYLCASSLPKLSSGANVLTFGAGSRLTVL.